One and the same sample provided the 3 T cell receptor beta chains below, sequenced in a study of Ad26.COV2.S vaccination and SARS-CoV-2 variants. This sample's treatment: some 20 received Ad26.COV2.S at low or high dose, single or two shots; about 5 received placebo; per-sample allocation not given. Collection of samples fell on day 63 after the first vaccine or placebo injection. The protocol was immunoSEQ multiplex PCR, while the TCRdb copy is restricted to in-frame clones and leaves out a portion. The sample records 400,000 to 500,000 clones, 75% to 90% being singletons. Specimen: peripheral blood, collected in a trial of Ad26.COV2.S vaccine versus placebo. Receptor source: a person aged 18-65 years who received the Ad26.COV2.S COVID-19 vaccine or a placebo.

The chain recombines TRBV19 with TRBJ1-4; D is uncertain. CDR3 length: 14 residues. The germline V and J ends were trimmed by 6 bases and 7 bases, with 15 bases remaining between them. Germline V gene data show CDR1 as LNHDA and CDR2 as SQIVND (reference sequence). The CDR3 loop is CASSAYRRGEKLFF. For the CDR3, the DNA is TGTGCCAGTAGCGCTTATCGACGAGGTGAAAAACTGTTTTTT.

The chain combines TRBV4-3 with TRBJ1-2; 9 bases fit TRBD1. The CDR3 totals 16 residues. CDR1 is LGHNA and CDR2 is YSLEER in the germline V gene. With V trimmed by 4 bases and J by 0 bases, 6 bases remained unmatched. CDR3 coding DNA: TGCGCCAGCAGCCGAGGACAGGGGATTTCTAACTATGGCTACACCTTC. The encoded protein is CASSRGQGISNYGYTF.

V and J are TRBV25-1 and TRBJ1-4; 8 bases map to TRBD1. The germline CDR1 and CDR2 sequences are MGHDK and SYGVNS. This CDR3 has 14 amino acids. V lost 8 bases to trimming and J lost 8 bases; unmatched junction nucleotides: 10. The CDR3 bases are TGTGCCAGCGGCCCGACAGGGGCGGACGAAAAACTGTTTTTT. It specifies CASGPTGADEKLFF.